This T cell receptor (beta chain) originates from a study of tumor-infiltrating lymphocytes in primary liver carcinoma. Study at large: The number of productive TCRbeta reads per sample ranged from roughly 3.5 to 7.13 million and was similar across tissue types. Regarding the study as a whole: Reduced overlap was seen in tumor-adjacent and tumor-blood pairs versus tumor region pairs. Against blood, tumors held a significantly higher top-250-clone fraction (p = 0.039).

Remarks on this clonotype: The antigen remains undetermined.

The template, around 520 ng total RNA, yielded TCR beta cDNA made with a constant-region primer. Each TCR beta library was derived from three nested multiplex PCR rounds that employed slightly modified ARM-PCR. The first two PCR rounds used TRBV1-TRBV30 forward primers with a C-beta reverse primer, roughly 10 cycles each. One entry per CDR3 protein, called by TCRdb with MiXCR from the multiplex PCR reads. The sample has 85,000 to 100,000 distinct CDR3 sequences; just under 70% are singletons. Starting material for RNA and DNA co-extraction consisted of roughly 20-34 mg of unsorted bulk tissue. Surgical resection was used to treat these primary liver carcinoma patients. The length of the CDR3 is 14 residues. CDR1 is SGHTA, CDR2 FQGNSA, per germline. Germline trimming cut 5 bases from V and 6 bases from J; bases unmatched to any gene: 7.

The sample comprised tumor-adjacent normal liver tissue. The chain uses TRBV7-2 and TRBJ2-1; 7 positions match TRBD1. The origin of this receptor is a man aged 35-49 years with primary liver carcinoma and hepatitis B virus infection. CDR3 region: CASSPETGSNEQFF. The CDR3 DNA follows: TGTGCCAGCAGCCCCGAGACAGGGTCCAATGAGCAGTTCTTC. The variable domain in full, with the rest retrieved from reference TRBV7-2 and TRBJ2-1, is GAGVSQSPSNKVTEKGKDVELRCDPISGHTALYWYRQSLGQGLEFLIYFQGNSAPDKSGLPSDRFSAERTGGSVSTLTIQRTQQEDSAVYLCASSPETGSNEQFFGPGTRLTVL.